Given below is one TCR beta chain in context. The source of the sample is a study of T cell responses to AZD1222 COVID-19 vaccine. Profiled with immunoSEQ multiplex PCR; TCRdb holds only in-frame clones, not every one. The data hold some 150,000 clones, with around 90% observed a single time. V shed 3 bases and J shed 4 bases, with 12 bases lying between them. CDR3 length: 14 residues. Germline CDR1 KGHSH, CDR2 LQKENI. Sequencing was performed on peripheral blood, taken 28 days after the second AZD1222 dose. V is TRBV18 and J is TRBJ1-2, with D possibly matching TRBD1 (6 bases). This clonotype was obtained from an adult who received the AZD1222 COVID-19 vaccine. This CDR3 is CASSPEQGFYGYTF. The CDR3 DNA reads as TGTGCCAGCTCACCCGAACAGGGATTCTATGGCTACACCTTC. Variable domain in full (rest from reference TRBV18 and TRBJ1-2): NAGVMQNPRHLVRRRGQEARLRCSPMKGHSHVYWYRQLPEEGLKFMVYLQKENIIDESGMPKERFSAEFPKEGPSILRIQQVVRGDSAAYFCASSPEQGFYGYTFGSGTRLTVV.